The rows below give T cell receptor beta chains drawn from one sample of a study of T cells after yellow fever vaccination. Each CDR3 protein gets one entry after TCRdb re-called the 5' RACE reads with MiXCR. The repertoire consists of fewer than 350,000 distinct CDR3 sequences, with 8.7% occurring once and the leading ten covering more than 15%. Sequences were derived from PBMCs, sampled on the day of the first yellow fever vaccination. The receptors here all came from a man aged 18 to 29 who received the YFV17D yellow fever vaccine. CDR3s include the opening cysteine and the closing phenylalanine or tryptophan. The D gene is left open where the match is weak. Rows give clone size only sometimes, using once, few, many, or a class for an expanded clone.

v_call	clone_size	j_call	d_call	cdr3_nt	cdr3_aa
TRBV20-1	few	TRBJ2-1	-	TGCAGTGCTAGTCCTTTACCCTCCTACAATGAGCAGTTCTTC	CSASPLPSYNEQFF
TRBV7-2	many	TRBJ2-2	TRBD2	TGTGCCAGCAGCCCCCTTGCGGGGGGCACCGGGGAGCTGTTTTTT	CASSPLAGGTGELFF
TRBV5-1	few	TRBJ2-1	-	TGCGCCAGCAGCCGTCCTCCCAGACTAGATTACGTGGAGCAGTTCTTC	CASSRPPRLDYVEQFF
TRBV28	few	TRBJ1-2	TRBD1	TGTGCCAGTTGGGACAGCACTAACTATGGCTACACCTTC	CASWDSTNYGYTF
TRBV12-3/TRBV12-4	few	TRBJ1-4	TRBD1	TGTGCCAGCAGCCGGGACAGGGAAGGAACGGAACTGTTTTTT	CASSRDREGTELFF
TRBV5-1	few	TRBJ2-5	TRBD2	TGCGCCAGCAGCAGAAGCGGGGGGGCTGAAGAGACCCAGTACTTC	CASSRSGGAEETQYF
TRBV6-4	few	TRBJ2-2	-	TGTGCCAGCAAGGTAACCGGTACGAACACCGGGGAGCTGTTTTTT	CASKVTGTNTGELFF
TRBV9	few	TRBJ2-2	-	TGTGCCAGCAGCGTAGGGACCATGCAAAACACCGGGGAGCTGTTTTTT	CASSVGTMQNTGELFF
TRBV11-2	many	TRBJ1-6	-	TGTGCCAGCAGCTTAACCTGGGGAGATGATTCACCCCTCCACTTT	CASSLTWGDDSPLHF
TRBV11-1	many	TRBJ2-1	TRBD2	TGTGCCAGCAGCTCGAGTGGACTAGCGGGGGGCTCCTACAATGAGCAGTTCTTC	CASSSSGLAGGSYNEQFF
TRBV7-2	-	TRBJ1-2	-	TGTGCCAGCAGCTTAGAACGACAGACCAGCTATGGCTACACCTTC	CASSLERQTSYGYTF
TRBV4-1	many	TRBJ1-5	-	TGCGCCAGCAGCCGGGCCAGTACATGGCAGCCCCAGCATTTT	CASSRASTWQPQHF
TRBV6-5	-	TRBJ1-2	TRBD1	TGTGCCAGCAGTTACTCCCGGACAGGGGAAGCCTATGGCTACACCTTC	CASSYSRTGEAYGYTF
TRBV18	few	TRBJ1-6	-	TGTGCCAGCTCACTTGTCGGGGGGAATAATTCACCCCTCCACTTT	CASSLVGGNNSPLHF
TRBV2	-	TRBJ2-1	-	TGTGCCATCTCCGACTGGAATGAGCAGTTCTTC	CAISDWNEQFF
TRBV5-1	few	TRBJ1-4	-	TGCGCCAGCAGACAGGTTTCCGACGCAACTAATGAAAAACTGTTTTTT	CASRQVSDATNEKLFF
TRBV7-9	-	TRBJ1-1	-	TGTGCCATCAGCTTAAGAGGGGACACTGAAGCTTTCTTT	CAISLRGDTEAFF
TRBV29-1	few	TRBJ2-3	-	TGCAGCGTTGATGGGACCCCTAAAGGATGGGATACGCAGTATTTT	CSVDGTPKGWDTQYF
TRBV6-2/TRBV6-3	-	TRBJ2-1	-	TGTGCCACCAGCGATTCCTCCTACAATGAGCAGTTCTTC	CATSDSSYNEQFF
TRBV12-3/TRBV12-4	many	TRBJ1-2	-	TGTGCCAGCAGTGCGGGACAAGCTAACTATGGCTACACCTTC	CASSAGQANYGYTF
TRBV5-1	-	TRBJ1-6	-	TGCGCCAGCAGCTTAATGGGGCAGCAGCGCTCACCCCTCCACTTT	CASSLMGQQRSPLHF
TRBV7-2	few	TRBJ2-1	-	TGTGCCAGCAGCTTAGACGGGTATTCCAATGAGCAGTTCTTC	CASSLDGYSNEQFF
TRBV7-9	-	TRBJ2-1	TRBD1	TGTGCCAGCAGCTCGTCCCGTACAGGGGATCGTGAGCAGTTCTTC	CASSSSRTGDREQFF
TRBV5-1	few	TRBJ1-1	-	TGCGCCAGCAGCTTCCCCCCGAACACTGAAGCTTTCTTT	CASSFPPNTEAFF